This TCR beta chain was sequenced for a study of T cell responses to AZD1222 COVID-19 vaccine. CDR1 is SGHRS, CDR2 YFSETQ, per germline. V gave up 1 base and J gave up 0 bases, with 8 bases separating them. This CDR3 is 14 amino acids long. The table came from immunoSEQ multiplex PCR; TCRdb's copy has only in-frame clones and leaves some out. In the table there are some 96,000 clones, 85% to 90% of which are singletons. The material was peripheral blood, obtained on day 0 of AZD1222 vaccination. The rearrangement uses TRBV5-1 and TRBJ2-7, with D perhaps matching TRBD1 (6 bases). The clonotype originates from an adult in good health. The CDR3 sequence is CASSLRDTSYEQYF. In DNA form, the CDR3 reads TGCGCCAGCAGCTTGCGGGACACCTCCTACGAGCAGTACTTC.